The 13 T cell receptor beta chains listed next were all sequenced from one sample in a study of T cell responses to AZD1222 COVID-19 vaccine. Only in-frame clones appear in the TCRdb table, and some are missing; sequencing was by immunoSEQ multiplex PCR. The sample contains 150,000 to 200,000 clones, around 90% of which appear only once. Source: peripheral blood, taken 28 days after the second AZD1222 dose. All receptors derive from an adult who received the AZD1222 COVID-19 vaccine.

The chain combines TRBV2 with TRBJ2-2, with 12 bases lining up with TRBD2. J lost 4 bases, V lost 10 bases, and 7 bases had no gene match. Germline V gives CDR1 SNHLY, CDR2 FYNNEI. CDR3 length: 15 amino acids. The CDR3 loop reads CAIRTSGITTGELFF. The CDR3 DNA reads as TGTGCCATCAGGACTAGCGGGATTACCACCGGGGAGCTGTTTTTT.

The chain uses TRBV19 and TRBJ1-5; D is unresolved. V was pared by 7 bases and J by 0 bases, with 7 bases between. The V gene's germline CDR1 is LNHDA and CDR2 SQIVND (reference sequence). The CDR3 spans 13 residues. CDR3 loop: CASNLDSNQPQHF. CDR3 DNA: TGTGCCAGTAACCTCGATAGCAATCAGCCCCAGCATTTT.

V gene TRBV7-2 combines with J gene TRBJ2-1; D gene ambiguous. Looked up from germline, CDR1 is SGHTA and CDR2 is FQGNSA. This CDR3 spans 15 amino acids. V was clipped by 2 bases and J by 6 bases, with 14 bases between them. CDR3 bases: TGTGCCAGCAGCTTAAGAAGCACCATGGGCAATGAGCAGTTCTTC. As protein: CASSLRSTMGNEQFF.

This clone was recorded only once. The chain is built from TRBV28 and TRBJ1-5; the D is unclear. The CDR3 runs 13 residues. The V gene's germline CDR1 is MDHEN and CDR2 SYDVKM. Trimming stripped 8 bases from V and 4 bases from J, with 12 bases between. DNA for the CDR3: TGTGCCAGCCGGCGGGCTGTTAATCAGCCCCAGCATTTT. This encodes CASRRAVNQPQHF.

J is TRBJ1-2 and V is TRBV6-4, with D possibly being TRBD1 (6 bases). The V end was cut by 10 bases, the J end by 8 bases, with 14 bases between. In germline, CDR1 is MRHNA, CDR2 SNTAGT. The CDR3 is 11 amino acids. CDR3 nucleotide sequence: TGTGCCACCCGAGGGGGGACCGGCTACACCTTC. The encoded protein is CATRGGTGYTF.

This chain uses TRBV28 with TRBJ1-5, with a possible D match to TRBD1 (6 bases). Trimming left V 6 bases short and J 3 bases short, with 12 bases between. The CDR3 is made up of 14 amino acids. The germline V gene has CDR1 MDHEN and CDR2 SYDVKM. CDR3 loop: CASRRTGLNQPQHF. The CDR3 nucleotides read TGTGCCAGCAGGCGTACAGGGCTCAATCAGCCCCAGCATTTT.

V gene TRBV28 combines with J gene TRBJ2-3; TRBD2 matches at 10 bases. Germline assignment: CDR1 MDHEN and CDR2 SYDVKM. The CDR3 spans 15 residues. With 5 bases clipped from V and 0 bases from J, the junction kept 2 bases outside the gene matches. The CDR3 nucleotides are TGTGCCAGCAGTCAGACTAGCGGGAGCACAGATACGCAGTATTTT. Translation: CASSQTSGSTDTQYF.

J is TRBJ2-2 and V is TRBV9; D is perhaps TRBD1 (6 bases). Germline CDR1 is SGDLS and CDR2 is YYNGEE. This CDR3 is built from 16 residues. The V end lost 0 bases, the J end lost 0 bases, and 9 bases lay between the germline ends. DNA of the CDR3: TGTGCCAGCAGCGTAGGGGGGCTAGCGAACACCGGGGAGCTGTTTTTT. The encoded protein is CASSVGGLANTGELFF.

Worth noting for this clone: This same CDR3 is encoded by further DNA sequences in the sample. This chain links TRBV28 with TRBJ1-6, with D possibly TRBD1 on 6 matching bases. The V gene's germline CDR1 is MDHEN and CDR2 SYDVKM. V was clipped by 6 bases and J by 4 bases, with 10 bases between them. The CDR3 has 14 amino acids. CDR3 bases: TGTGCCAGCAGCCCGACAGGTTATAATTCACCCCTCCACTTT. Its translation is CASSPTGYNSPLHF.

V usage is TRBV6-2 or TRBV6-3 and J usage is TRBJ2-6; D remains ambiguous. V gave up 5 bases and J gave up 2 bases, with 10 bases separating them. The CDR3 totals 15 residues. Germline CDR1 MNHEY, CDR2 SVGEGT. The CDR3 sequence: CASSRYRAGANVLTF. Here the CDR3 DNA reads TGTGCCAGCAGTAGATACAGAGCTGGGGCCAACGTCCTGACTTTC.

This clone has just one count. This chain joins TRBV4-2 and TRBJ1-2, with TRBD1 matching 11 bases. The germline gives CDR1 LGHNA, CDR2 YNFKEQ. Unmatched junction bases numbered 7, after V lost 4 bases and J lost 6 bases. The CDR3 loop spans 15 amino acids. For the CDR3, the DNA is TGTGCCAGCAGCCCTCGGGACAGGGGGGCGGATGGCTACACCTTC. Its translation: CASSPRDRGADGYTF.

The V and J genes are TRBV4-3 and TRBJ1-2, with D maybe TRBD1 (6 bases). This CDR3 region has 15 residues. CDR1 is LGHNA, CDR2 YSLEER, per germline. Trimming removed 1 base from V and 3 bases from J, with 12 bases in between. The CDR3 loop is CASSQGGQGHYGYTF. DNA for the CDR3: TGCGCCAGCAGCCAAGGGGGGCAGGGTCACTATGGCTACACCTTC.

The sample holds a few counts of this clone. The rearrangement joins TRBV13 to TRBJ2-1; 9 bases are shared with TRBD1. After removal of 2 bases from V and 4 bases from J, the junction contained 3 bases not matched to a gene. The CDR3 spans 15 residues. Germline V CDR1 and CDR2: PRHDT, FYEKMQ (reference sequence). The CDR3 sequence is CASSLRTGDYNEQFF. The CDR3 bases are TGTGCCAGCAGCTTAAGGACAGGGGATTACAATGAGCAGTTCTTC.